This T cell receptor (beta chain) stems from a study of cytomegalovirus exposure and HLA in healthy donors. Study-level findings and limits: Cytomegalovirus-associated status was assigned to some 160 TCR beta chains. Among the most significant clusters, several appeared linked to common viral pathogens in a later analysis.

Germline lookup yields CDR1 SGHKS and CDR2 YYEKEE (reference sequence). V lost 4 bases and J 0 bases, leaving 11 bases between the germline ends. This CDR3 has 15 residues. PCR used 60 Vbeta primers and 13 Jbeta primers. Method: immunoSEQ multiplex PCR; TCRdb's copy keeps in-frame clones and lacks some. Of about 160,000 clones detected, approximately 80% appear once; the ten largest clones hold roughly 10%. Concerning this clone itself: Its matching antigen is unknown.

The chain is built from TRBV5-5 and TRBJ1-3; D gene uncertain. This TCR was recovered from a man younger than 35 in good health and CMV-seropositive. The specimen was PBMCs. CDR3 nucleotide sequence: TGTGCCAGCAGCGGTAGACTGACCTCTGGAAACACCATATATTTT. The encoded protein is CASSGRLTSGNTIYF.